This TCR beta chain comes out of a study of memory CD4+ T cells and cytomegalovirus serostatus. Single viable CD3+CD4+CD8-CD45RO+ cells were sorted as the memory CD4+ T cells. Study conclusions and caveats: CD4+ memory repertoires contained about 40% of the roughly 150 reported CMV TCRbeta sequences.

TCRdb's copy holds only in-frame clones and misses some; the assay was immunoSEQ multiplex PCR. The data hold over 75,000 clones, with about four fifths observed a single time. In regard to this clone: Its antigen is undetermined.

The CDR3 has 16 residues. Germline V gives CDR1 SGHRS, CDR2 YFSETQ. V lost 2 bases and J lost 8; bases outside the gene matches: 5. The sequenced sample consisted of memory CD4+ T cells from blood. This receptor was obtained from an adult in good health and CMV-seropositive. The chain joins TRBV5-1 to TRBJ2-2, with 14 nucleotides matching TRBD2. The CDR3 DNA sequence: TGCGCCAGCAGCTTCCGACTAGCGGGAGGGGTAGGGGAGCTGTTTTTT. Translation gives CASSFRLAGGVGELFF.